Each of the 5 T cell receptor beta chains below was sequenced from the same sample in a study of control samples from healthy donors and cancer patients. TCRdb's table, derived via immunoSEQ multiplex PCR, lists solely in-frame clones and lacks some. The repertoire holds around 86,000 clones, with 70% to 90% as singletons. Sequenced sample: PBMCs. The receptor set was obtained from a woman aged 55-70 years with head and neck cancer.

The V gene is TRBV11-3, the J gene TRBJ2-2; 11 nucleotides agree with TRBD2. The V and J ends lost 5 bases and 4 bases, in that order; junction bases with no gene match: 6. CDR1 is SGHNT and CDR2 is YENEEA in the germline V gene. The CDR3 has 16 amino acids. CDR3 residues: CASSTRGLAATGELFF. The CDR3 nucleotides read TGTGCCAGCAGCACGCGGGGACTAGCGGCCACCGGGGAGCTGTTTTTT.

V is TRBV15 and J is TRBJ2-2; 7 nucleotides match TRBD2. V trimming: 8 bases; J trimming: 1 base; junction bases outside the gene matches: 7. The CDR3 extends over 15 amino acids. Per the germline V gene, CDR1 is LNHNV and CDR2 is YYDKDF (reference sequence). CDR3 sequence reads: CATEGTKMNTGELFF. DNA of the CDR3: TGTGCCACCGAGGGGACTAAGATGAACACCGGGGAGCTGTTTTTT.

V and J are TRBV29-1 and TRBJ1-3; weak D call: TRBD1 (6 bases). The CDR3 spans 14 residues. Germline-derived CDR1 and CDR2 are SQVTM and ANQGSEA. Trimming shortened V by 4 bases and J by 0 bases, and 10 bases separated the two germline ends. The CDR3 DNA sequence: TGCAGCGTTGCCGGGGGGCCCTCTGGAAACACCATATATTTT. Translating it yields CSVAGGPSGNTIYF.

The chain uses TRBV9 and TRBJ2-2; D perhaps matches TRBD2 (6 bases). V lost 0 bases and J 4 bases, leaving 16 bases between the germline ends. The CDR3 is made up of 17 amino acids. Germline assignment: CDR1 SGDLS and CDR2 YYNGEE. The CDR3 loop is CASSVEGITSLTGELFF. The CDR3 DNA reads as TGTGCCAGCAGCGTAGAGGGTATCACTAGCCTCACCGGGGAGCTGTTTTTT.

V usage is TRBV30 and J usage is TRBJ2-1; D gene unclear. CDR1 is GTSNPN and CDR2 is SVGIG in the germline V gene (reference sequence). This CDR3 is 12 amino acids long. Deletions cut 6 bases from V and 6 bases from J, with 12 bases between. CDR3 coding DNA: TGTGCCTGTCAACCTTTGGTCAATGAGCAGTTCTTC. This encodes CACQPLVNEQFF.